Listed here is a single T cell receptor (beta chain). Its specificity is unknown. The data were taken from a study of shared clonotypes between healthy human individuals. In the study overall: CD8 memory received one plate per donor, CD8 naive two, CD4 memory three and CD4 naive three.

Study-level results: Naive CD4 clonotypes overlapped across a few donors at roughly 5.1%.

Under the authors' procedure: ImmunoSEQ junction-only sequences lacked quality scores, so their filtering differed. Method: immunoSEQ multiplex PCR; TCRdb's copy keeps in-frame clones and lacks some. The V and J calls and clone size are taken from that table; D and trimming were inferred from the DNA. Here the sample spans over a million clones, approximately 97% being singletons. The CDR3 has 14 residues. Germline CDR1 is MNHNS and CDR2 is SASEGT. The germline V and J ends were trimmed by 1 base and 4 bases, with 9 bases remaining between them. This TCR came from a man aged 25 to 45 in good health. The specimen sequenced was naive CD4+ T cells sorted from blood. Subset noted: CD45RA+ positively selected. V and J are TRBV6-1 and TRBJ2-3; no clear D. The CDR3: CASSEVGWADTQYF. For the CDR3, the DNA is TGTGCCAGCAGTGAAGTAGGGTGGGCAGATACGCAGTATTTT.